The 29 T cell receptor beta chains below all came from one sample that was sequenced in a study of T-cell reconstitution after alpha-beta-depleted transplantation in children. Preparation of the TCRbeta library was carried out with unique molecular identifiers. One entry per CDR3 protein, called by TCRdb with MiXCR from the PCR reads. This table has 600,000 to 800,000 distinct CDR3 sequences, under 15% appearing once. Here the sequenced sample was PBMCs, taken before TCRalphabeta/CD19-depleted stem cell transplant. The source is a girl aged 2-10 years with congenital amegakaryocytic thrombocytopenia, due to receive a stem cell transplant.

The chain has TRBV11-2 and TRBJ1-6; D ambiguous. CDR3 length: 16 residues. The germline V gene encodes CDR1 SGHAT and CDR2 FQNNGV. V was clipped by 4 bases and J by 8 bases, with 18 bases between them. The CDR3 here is CASSSRGERGDSPLHF. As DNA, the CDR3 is TGTGCCAGCAGCTCACGTGGCGAACGGGGAGATTCACCCCTCCACTTT.

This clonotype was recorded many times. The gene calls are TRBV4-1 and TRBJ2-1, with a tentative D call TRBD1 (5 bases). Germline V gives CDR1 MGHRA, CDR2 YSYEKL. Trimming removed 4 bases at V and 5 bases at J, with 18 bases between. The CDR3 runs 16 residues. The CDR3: CASSPGHLKTHNEQFF. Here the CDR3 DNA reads TGCGCCAGCAGCCCCGGACACCTCAAAACCCACAATGAGCAGTTCTTC.

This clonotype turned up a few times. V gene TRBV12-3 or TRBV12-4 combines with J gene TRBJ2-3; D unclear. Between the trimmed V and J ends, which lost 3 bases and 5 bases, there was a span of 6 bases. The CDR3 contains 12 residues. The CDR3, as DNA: TGTGCCAGCAGTTTTAATCAAGATACGCAGTATTTT. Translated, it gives CASSFNQDTQYF.

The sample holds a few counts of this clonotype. CDR3 in amino acids: CASSEALPWREGLADSYNEQFF. In DNA form, the CDR3 reads TGTGCCAGCAGTGAAGCGCTCCCCTGGCGGGAGGGACTAGCGGACTCCTACAATGAGCAGTTCTTC. This rearrangement joins TRBV2 to TRBJ2-1, with 11 bases aligning to TRBD2. Germline V gene sequence: CDR1 SNHLY, CDR2 FYNNEI. The CDR3 runs 22 residues. Germline trimming cut 0 bases from V and 0 bases from J; bases unmatched to any gene: 16. Drawing the rest from reference TRBV2 and TRBJ2-1, the complete variable domain is EPEVTQTPSHQVTQMGQEVILRCVPISNHLYFYWYRQILGQKVEFLVSFYNNEISEKSEIFDDQFSVERPDGSNFTLKIRSTKLEDSAMYFCASSEALPWREGLADSYNEQFFGPGTRLTVL.

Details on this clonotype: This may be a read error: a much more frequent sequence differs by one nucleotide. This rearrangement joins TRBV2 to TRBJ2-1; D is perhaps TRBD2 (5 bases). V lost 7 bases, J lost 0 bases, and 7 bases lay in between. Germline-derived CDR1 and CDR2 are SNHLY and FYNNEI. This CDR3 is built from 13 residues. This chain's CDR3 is CASMAGSYNEQFF. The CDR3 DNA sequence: TGTGCCAGCATGGCGGGCTCCTACAATGAGCAGTTCTTC.

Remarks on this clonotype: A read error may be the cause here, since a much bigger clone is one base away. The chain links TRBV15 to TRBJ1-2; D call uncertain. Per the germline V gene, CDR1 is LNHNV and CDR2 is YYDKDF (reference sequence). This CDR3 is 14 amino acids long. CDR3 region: CATSDTASFYGDTF. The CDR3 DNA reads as TGTGCCACCAGCGACACCGCGAGTTTCTATGGCGACACCTTC.

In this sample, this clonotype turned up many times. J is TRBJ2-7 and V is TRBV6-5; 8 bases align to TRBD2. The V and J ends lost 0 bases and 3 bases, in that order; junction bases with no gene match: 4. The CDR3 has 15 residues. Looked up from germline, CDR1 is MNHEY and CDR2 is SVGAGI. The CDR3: CASSYSRGLVYEQYF. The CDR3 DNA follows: TGTGCCAGCAGTTACTCGCGGGGACTAGTCTACGAGCAGTACTTC.

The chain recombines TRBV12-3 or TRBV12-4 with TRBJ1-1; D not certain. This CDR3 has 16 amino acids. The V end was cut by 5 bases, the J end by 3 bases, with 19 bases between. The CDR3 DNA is TGTGCCAGCAGTCCCTCTCTTTCGAGGGCCTACACTGAAGCTTTCTTT. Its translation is CASSPSLSRAYTEAFF.

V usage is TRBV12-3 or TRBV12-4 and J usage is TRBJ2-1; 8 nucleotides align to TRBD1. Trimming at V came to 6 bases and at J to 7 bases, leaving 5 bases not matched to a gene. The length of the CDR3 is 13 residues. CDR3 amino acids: CASRAGGFNEQFF. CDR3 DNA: TGTGCCAGCAGGGCAGGGGGCTTTAATGAGCAGTTCTTC.

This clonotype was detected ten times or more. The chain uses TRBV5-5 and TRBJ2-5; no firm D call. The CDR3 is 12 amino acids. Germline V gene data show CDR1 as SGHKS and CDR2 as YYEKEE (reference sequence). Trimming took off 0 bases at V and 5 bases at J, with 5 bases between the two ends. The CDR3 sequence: CASSLDWETQYF. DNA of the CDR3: TGTGCCAGCAGCTTGGATTGGGAGACCCAGTACTTC.

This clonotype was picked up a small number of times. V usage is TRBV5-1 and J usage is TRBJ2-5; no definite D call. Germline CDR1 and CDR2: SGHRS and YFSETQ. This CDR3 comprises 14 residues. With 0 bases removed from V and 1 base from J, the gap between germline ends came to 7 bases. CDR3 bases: TGCGCCAGCAGCTTGGCCCGAGTCCAAGAGACCCAGTACTTC. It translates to CASSLARVQETQYF.

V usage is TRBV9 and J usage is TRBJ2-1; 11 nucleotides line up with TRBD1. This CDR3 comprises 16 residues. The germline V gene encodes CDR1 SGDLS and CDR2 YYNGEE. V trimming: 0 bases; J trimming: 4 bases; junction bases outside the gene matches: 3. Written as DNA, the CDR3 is TGTGCCAGCAGCGTAGGCGGGACAGGGGGATACAATGAGCAGTTCTTC. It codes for CASSVGGTGGYNEQFF.

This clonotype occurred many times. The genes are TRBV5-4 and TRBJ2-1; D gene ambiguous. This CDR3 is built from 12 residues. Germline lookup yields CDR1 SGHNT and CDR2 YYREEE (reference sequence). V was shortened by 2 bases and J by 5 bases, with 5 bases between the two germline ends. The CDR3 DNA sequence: TGTGCCAGCAGCTTTGGTCACAATGAGCAGTTCTTC. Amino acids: CASSFGHNEQFF.

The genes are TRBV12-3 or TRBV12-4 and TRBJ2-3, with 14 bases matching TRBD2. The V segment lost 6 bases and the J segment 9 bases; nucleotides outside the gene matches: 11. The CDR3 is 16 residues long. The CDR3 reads CASSPPGTSGSFTQYF. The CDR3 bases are TGTGCCAGCAGCCCTCCGGGGACTAGCGGGAGTTTCACGCAGTATTTT.

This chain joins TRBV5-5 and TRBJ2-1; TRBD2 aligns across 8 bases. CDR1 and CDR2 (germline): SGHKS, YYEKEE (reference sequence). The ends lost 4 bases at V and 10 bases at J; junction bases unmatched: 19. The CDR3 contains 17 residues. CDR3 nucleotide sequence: TGTGCCAGCAGCACAACGGCGGGTCGGGAGGGCCTTCGGGAGCAGTTCTTC. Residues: CASSTTAGREGLREQFF.

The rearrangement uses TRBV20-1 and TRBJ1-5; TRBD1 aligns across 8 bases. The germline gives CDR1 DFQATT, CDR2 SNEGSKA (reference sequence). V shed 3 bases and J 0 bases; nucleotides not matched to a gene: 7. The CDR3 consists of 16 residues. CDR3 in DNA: TGCAGTGCTAGGGCAGGGGGCACCGCTAGCAATCAGCCCCAGCATTTT. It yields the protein CSARAGGTASNQPQHF.

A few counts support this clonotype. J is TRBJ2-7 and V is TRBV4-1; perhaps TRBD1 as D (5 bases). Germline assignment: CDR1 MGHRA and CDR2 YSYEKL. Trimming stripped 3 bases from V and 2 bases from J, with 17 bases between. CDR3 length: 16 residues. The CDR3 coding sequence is TGCGCCAGCAGCCAGCCCACCTCAGGGCGCACCTACGAGCAGTACTTC. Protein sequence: CASSQPTSGRTYEQYF.

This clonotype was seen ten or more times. The CDR3 bases are TGTGCCAGCAGTTACCGGGACAGCCACTATGGCTACACCTTC. Protein sequence: CASSYRDSHYGYTF. The V gene is TRBV12-3 or TRBV12-4, the J gene TRBJ1-2, with 7 bases fitting TRBD1. The CDR3 runs 14 residues. Trimming took 4 bases from V and 3 from J; bases not matched to a gene: 5.

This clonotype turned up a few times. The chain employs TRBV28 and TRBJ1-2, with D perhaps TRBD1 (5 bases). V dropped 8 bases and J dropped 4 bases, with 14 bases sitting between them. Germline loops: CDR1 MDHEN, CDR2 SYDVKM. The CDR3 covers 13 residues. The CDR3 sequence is CASGGRSLYGYTF. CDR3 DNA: TGTGCCAGCGGGGGAAGGAGCCTCTATGGCTACACCTTC.

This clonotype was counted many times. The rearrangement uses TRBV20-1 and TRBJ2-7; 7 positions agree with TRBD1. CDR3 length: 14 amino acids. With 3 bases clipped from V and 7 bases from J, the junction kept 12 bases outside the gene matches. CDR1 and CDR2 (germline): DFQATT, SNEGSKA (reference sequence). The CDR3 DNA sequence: TGCAGTGCTAGGTTGACAGGGCCTAAAGGGGAGCAGTACTTC. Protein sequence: CSARLTGPKGEQYF.

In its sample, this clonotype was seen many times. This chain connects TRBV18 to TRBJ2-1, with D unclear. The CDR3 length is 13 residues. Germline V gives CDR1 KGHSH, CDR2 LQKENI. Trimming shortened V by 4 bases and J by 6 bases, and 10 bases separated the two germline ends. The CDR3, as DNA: TGTGCCAGCTCACGGTCCAGCTTCAATGAGCAGTTCTTC. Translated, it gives CASSRSSFNEQFF.

The CDR3 region has the DNA TGTGCCAGCAGCTGGGGGACAGGGGGTCCCTACGAGCAGTACTTC. This gives the protein CASSWGTGGPYEQYF. The chain recombines TRBV11-1 with TRBJ2-7; 11 positions agree with TRBD1. The junction had 4 bases not matched to a gene; V was cut back by 4 bases and J by 2 bases. The CDR3 has 15 residues. Looked up from germline, CDR1 is SGHAT and CDR2 is FQDESV (reference sequence).

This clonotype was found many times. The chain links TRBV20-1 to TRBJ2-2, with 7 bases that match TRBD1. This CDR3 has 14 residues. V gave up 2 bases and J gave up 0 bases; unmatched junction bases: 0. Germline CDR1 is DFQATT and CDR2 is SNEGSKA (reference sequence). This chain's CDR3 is CSARQGANTGELFF. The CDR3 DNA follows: TGCAGTGCTAGACAGGGGGCGAACACCGGGGAGCTGTTTTTT.

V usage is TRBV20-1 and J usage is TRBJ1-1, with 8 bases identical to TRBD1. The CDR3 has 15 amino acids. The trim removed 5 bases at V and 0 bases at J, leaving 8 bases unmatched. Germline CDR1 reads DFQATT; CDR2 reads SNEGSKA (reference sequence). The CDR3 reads CSAAPDRGLNTEAFF. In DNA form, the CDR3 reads TGCAGTGCTGCACCCGACAGGGGCTTGAACACTGAAGCTTTCTTT.

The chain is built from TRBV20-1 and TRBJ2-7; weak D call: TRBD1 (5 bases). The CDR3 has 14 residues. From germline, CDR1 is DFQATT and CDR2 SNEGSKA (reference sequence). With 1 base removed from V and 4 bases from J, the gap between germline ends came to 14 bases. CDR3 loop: CSARATQVGYEQYF. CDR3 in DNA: TGCAGTGCTAGAGCCACACAGGTTGGGTACGAGCAGTACTTC.

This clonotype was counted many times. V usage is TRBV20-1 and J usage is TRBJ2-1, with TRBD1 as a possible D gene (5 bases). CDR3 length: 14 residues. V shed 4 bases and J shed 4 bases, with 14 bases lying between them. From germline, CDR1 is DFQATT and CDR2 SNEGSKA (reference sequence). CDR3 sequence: CSAKRGYLYNEQFF. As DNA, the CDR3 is TGCAGTGCTAAAAGGGGCTACCTATACAATGAGCAGTTCTTC.

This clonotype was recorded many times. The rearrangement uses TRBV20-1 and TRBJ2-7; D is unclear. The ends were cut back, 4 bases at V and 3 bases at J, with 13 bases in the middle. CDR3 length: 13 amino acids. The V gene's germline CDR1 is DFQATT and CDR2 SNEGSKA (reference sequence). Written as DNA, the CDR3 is TGCAGTGCTACCTCCCCGGACGGCTACGAGCAGTACTTC. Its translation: CSATSPDGYEQYF.

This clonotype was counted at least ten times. CDR3 sequence reads: CATSDFAPGPRGKKLFF. The CDR3 DNA is TGTGCCACCAGTGACTTCGCTCCGGGACCGAGAGGGAAAAAACTGTTTTTT. This chain joins TRBV24-1 and TRBJ1-4; TRBD1 is a possible D gene (5 bases). Trimming pared 4 bases from V and 9 bases from J, leaving 23 bases between. Germline loops: CDR1 KGHDR, CDR2 SFDVKD. The CDR3 has 17 residues.

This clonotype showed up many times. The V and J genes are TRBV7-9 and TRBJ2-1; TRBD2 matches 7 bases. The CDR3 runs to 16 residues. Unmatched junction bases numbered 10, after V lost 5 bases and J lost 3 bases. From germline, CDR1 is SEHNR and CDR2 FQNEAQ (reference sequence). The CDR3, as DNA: TGTGCCAGCAGCACAATTCTAGCGGACAACTACAATGAGCAGTTCTTC. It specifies CASSTILADNYNEQFF.